The rows below give T cell receptor beta chains drawn from one sample of a study of long-term antiretroviral therapy in people with HIV. Libraries were prepared by immunoSEQ multiplex PCR; TCRdb keeps only in-frame clonotypes and omits some of them. The repertoire holds over 25,000 clones, with approximately 78% as singletons. The sequenced sample was unsorted PBMCs, obtained 1.5 years before starting antiretroviral therapy. Receptor source: a man younger than 30 with HIV. Both conserved end residues are trimmed from each CDR3.

J gene | V gene | CDR3 protein
TRBJ1-5 | TRBV28 | ASSPPSSNQPQH
TRBJ2-3 | TRBV4-3 | ASSQDGAGRASDTQY
TRBJ2-1 | TRBV6-6 | ASSLSGRRYNEQF
TRBJ2-7 | TRBV4-2 | ASSPRGGAYEQY
TRBJ2-3 | TRBV27 | ASSSDRRRPTDTQY
TRBJ2-7 | TRBV11-1 | ASSPQTSYEQY
TRBJ1-5 | TRBV2 | ASTGTVRSQPQH
TRBJ2-5 | TRBV7-9 | ASSLGVGQETQY
TRBJ2-7 | TRBV28 | ASRGLAGRYEQY
TRBJ1-4 | TRBV7-2 | ASSQRTENEKLF
TRBJ2-2 | TRBV6-1 | ASSRDRVGAGELF
TRBJ1-1 | TRBV7-2 | ASSQTRTANTEAF
TRBJ1-5 | TRBV2 | ASSVQLLGQPQH
TRBJ1-5 | TRBV2 | ASSGDISNQPQH
TRBJ2-1 | TRBV7-7 | ASSLSPRAGYNEQF
TRBJ1-2 | TRBV6-5 | ASSYSPGGYGYT
TRBJ2-7 | TRBV5-4 | ASRRPGQGISEQY
TRBJ2-7 | TRBV7-3 | ASSLVGGGQY
TRBJ2-5 | TRBV7-2 | ASSFRLAWSQRETQY
TRBJ2-3 | TRBV7-8 | ASSLEWGASTDTQY
TRBJ2-1 | TRBV5-4 | ASSPGRSGRGDNEQF
TRBJ2-7 | TRBV5-5 | ASSLYPGTGGEQY
TRBJ1-2 | TRBV10-3 | AISESNLRVGYT
TRBJ2-3 | TRBV5-4 | ASRQGGTDTQY
TRBJ1-4 | TRBV15 | ATGERNEKLF
TRBJ2-7 | TRBV28 | ASSFSGGSPTYEQY
TRBJ1-2 | TRBV6-5 | ASSYGTDYGYT
TRBJ2-3 | TRBV7-8 | ASSSLTGPSTDTQY